This T cell receptor (beta chain) derives from a study of Graves' ophthalmopathy and Graves' hyperthyroidism. Researchers took RNA transcripts and amplified TCR beta CDR3 regions from them. Second-round multiplex PCR came after first-round RT-PCR with HTBI primers. From the multiplex PCR reads, TCRdb called clonotypes with MiXCR, one entry per CDR3 protein. The sample includes roughly 420,000 distinct CDR3 sequences, approximately 21% of them seen just once. This sequence was found in a woman younger than 35 with stable Graves' hyperthyroidism. Input material: peripheral blood.

This chain's CDR3 is CASSFTVATEAFF. The CDR3 coding sequence is TGTGCCAGCAGTTTCACAGTAGCAACTGAAGCTTTCTTT. The chain has TRBV27 and TRBJ1-1; no clear D gene. V lost 3 bases and J lost 5, with 10 bases in between. CDR1 and CDR2 (germline): MNHEY, SMNVEV (reference sequence). This CDR3 is built from 13 residues.